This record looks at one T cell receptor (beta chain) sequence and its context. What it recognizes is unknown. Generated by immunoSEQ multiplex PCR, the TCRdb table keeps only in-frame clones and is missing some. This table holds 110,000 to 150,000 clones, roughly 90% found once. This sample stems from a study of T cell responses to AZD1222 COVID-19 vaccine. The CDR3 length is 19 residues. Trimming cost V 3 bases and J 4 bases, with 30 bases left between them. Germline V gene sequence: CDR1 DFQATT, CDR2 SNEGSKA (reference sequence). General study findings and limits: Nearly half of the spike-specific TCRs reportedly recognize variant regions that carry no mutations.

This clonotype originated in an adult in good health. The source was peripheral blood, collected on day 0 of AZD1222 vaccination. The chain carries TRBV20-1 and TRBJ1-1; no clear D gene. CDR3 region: CSASMGLRGVSFRSTEAFF. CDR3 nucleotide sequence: TGCAGTGCTAGTATGGGTTTGCGCGGAGTGAGCTTTCGGAGCACTGAAGCTTTCTTT.